This T cell receptor beta chain was captured in a study of metastatic and nonmetastatic thyroid tumors. On this clone: A read error may explain this, as a much larger clone is one base away.

Ahead of thyroid surgery, no patient had received treatment of any kind. TCRdb called clones again from the PCR reads with MiXCR. Of about 52,000 clones listed, approximately 15% are singletons. Germline V lookup: CDR1 SGHDT, CDR2 YYEEEE. The CDR3 has 17 residues. The specimen was blood. The chain joins TRBV5-6 to TRBJ2-3, with 9 bases matching TRBD2. This TCR came from a female donor with papillary thyroid cancer or a benign thyroid nodule (not recorded which). Some clones in this sample may be carry-over from other donors' samples. CDR3: CASSLVRGTSLGDTQCF. The CDR3 DNA follows: TGTGCCAGCAGCTTGGTACGGGGGACTAGCTTGGGAGATACGCAGTGTTTT.